This entry concerns a single T cell receptor (beta chain). Its target is unknown. The source of the sample is a study of T cell repertoires in cytomegalovirus infection. Study information: A matching HLA type, together with CMV infection, was signaled by public TCR beta signatures.

Study outcomes and limitations: Clonotypes of TCR beta that were HLA-C-restricted and CMV-specific dominated the ex vivo response. Carriage of CMV together with the relevant HLA was identifiable through cumulative public TCR beta family frequency.

TCRdb re-derived calls from the reads in MiXCR, one entry per CDR3 protein. The table shows under 800,000 distinct CDR3 sequences, with roughly 24% occurring only once. The V gene's germline CDR1 is LNHDA and CDR2 SQIVND (reference sequence). The V end lost 2 bases, the J end lost 7 bases, and 8 bases lay between the germline ends. The CDR3 is 13 residues long. This clonotype was obtained from a human donor in good health (CMV status not recorded). Some clones in this sample may be carry-over from other donors' samples. The genes are TRBV19 and TRBJ2-2; TRBD1 might be the D (6 bases). The sequencing input was CD8+ T cells from PBMCs. The CDR3 protein is CASSITGFGELFF. CDR3 DNA sequence: TGTGCCAGTAGTATAACAGGGTTCGGGGAGCTGTTTTTT.